The rows below give T cell receptor beta chains drawn from one sample of a study of shared clonotypes between healthy human individuals. The repertoire was sequenced with immunoSEQ multiplex PCR; TCRdb's copy has only in-frame clones and lacks some. The data show around 2.5 million clones, with approximately 93% seen just once and about 0.34% held by the top ten. Sequenced sample: naive CD4+ T cells from PBMCs. Receptors originate from a man between 18 and 35 years old in good health. Some clones in this sample may be carry-over from other donors' samples. The CDR3 runs from the conserved cysteine through the conserved F or W. The order of the fields is D gene, clone size, J gene, V gene, CDR3 DNA, CDR3 protein. D genes are given only for firm matches. The size field is filled for only some rows; it gives once, few, many or a size class.

.	once	TRBJ2-7	TRBV4-2	TGTGCCAGCAGCCAATTTATGGGCGAGCAGTACTTC	CASSQFMGEQYF
TRBD2	.	TRBJ2-3	TRBV10-3	TGTGCCATCAACGAACTAGCGCGAGGAGATACGCAGTATTTT	CAINELARGDTQYF
.	.	TRBJ2-7	TRBV2	TGTGCCAGCAGTTTGGGGATAGCGACCTACGAGCAGTACTTC	CASSLGIATYEQYF
.	.	TRBJ2-2	TRBV7-2	TGTGCCAGCAGCTTAAGTCGGTGGACAGCGAACACCGGGGAGCTGTTTTTT	CASSLSRWTANTGELFF
.	.	TRBJ1-4	TRBV10-1	TGCGCCAGCAGTGGACAGGCTAATGAAAAACTGTTTTTT	CASSGQANEKLFF
.	.	TRBJ1-2	TRBV28	TGTGCCAGCTTTAATGTGGGATCTGGCTACACCTTC	CASFNVGSGYTF
TRBD2	.	TRBJ2-5	TRBV30	TGTGCCTGGAGCCGGGGGGGAGAGACCCAGTACTTC	CAWSRGGETQYF
TRBD1	.	TRBJ1-2	TRBV28	TGTGCCAGCAGGGGACAGGGGGCCAATTTTAACTATGGCTACACCTTC	CASRGQGANFNYGYTF
TRBD2	.	TRBJ2-3	TRBV15	TGTGCCACCAGCAGAGGGCTAGCGGGAGGAGATACGCAGTATTTT	CATSRGLAGGDTQYF
TRBD1	.	TRBJ2-4	TRBV4-3	TGCGCCAGCAGCCAAGCGGGACAGCCAAACATTCAGTACTTC	CASSQAGQPNIQYF
.	.	TRBJ2-1	TRBV7-3	TGTGCCAGCAGCCCGTTTAGCGGAAGCTCCTACAATGAGCAGTTCTTC	CASSPFSGSSYNEQFF
.	once	TRBJ1-4	TRBV6-5	TGTGCCAGCAGTCCTCCGGGTGGGGTGGGAAAACTGTTTTTT	CASSPPGGVGKLFF
TRBD1	.	TRBJ1-5	TRBV19	TGTGCCAGTAGTCACAGGGGGCCAGGGCAGCCCCAGCATTTT	CASSHRGPGQPQHF